The text below deals with one TCR beta chain. Its antigen is unidentified. These data are taken from a study of response to subunit inactivated influenza vaccine. Whole-study results and caveats: It was the authors' suggestion that each seasonal influenza vaccination recruits few new T cells.

The CDR3 has 16 amino acids. The junction had 5 bases not matched to a gene; V was cut back by 2 bases and J by 6 bases. The germline gives CDR1 SEHNR, CDR2 FQNEAQ (reference sequence). MiXCR, applied by TCRdb to the RT-PCR reads, yields one record per CDR3 protein. Among hundreds of thousands of distinct CDR3 sequences listed, 15% to 18% were seen once. V and J are TRBV7-9 and TRBJ2-3; 13 nucleotides align to TRBD2. Sequencing used PBMCs from blood, obtained about 11 days after vaccination. This clonotype originated in a man between 50 and 59 years old who received an inactivated influenza vaccine. CDR3 amino acids: CASSLMRTSGSDTQYF. The DNA of the CDR3 is TGTGCCAGCAGCTTAATGAGGACTAGCGGGAGTGATACGCAGTATTTT. Full variable domain (missing parts from reference TRBV7-9 and TRBJ2-3): DTGVSQNPRHKITKRGQNVTFRCDPISEHNRLYWYRQTLGQGPEFLTYFQNEAQLEKSRLLSDRFSAERPKGSFSTLEIQRTEQGDSAMYLCASSLMRTSGSDTQYFGPGTRLTVL.